The rows below give T cell receptor beta chains drawn from one sample of a study of T cell responses to AZD1222 COVID-19 vaccine. Clones were sequenced by immunoSEQ multiplex PCR, and TCRdb holds only the in-frame ones, with some missing. The sample shows around 92,000 clones, about 89% of them seen only once. The sequences come from peripheral blood, collected on day 0 of AZD1222 vaccination. These TCRs come from an adult in good health. The CDR3 runs from the conserved cysteine through the conserved F or W. The D gene is left open where the match is weak. Size values are once, few and many counts, or a class for expanded clones, and some rows have none.

TRBV5-8,.,TRBJ2-1,.,15,TGTGCCAGCAGCCGACTATCAGTCTCCTACAATGAGCAGTTCTTC,CASSRLSVSYNEQFF
TRBV18,.,TRBJ1-3,.,14,TGTGCCAGCTCACCCCAGGGTTCTGGAAACACCATATATTTT,CASSPQGSGNTIYF
TRBV29-1,.,TRBJ2-3,.,14,TGCAGCGTTTCACCAGGGGACAGCACAGATACGCAGTATTTT,CSVSPGDSTDTQYF
TRBV10-3,TRBD1,TRBJ1-5,.,14,TGTGCCATCAGTGACTCAGGGGGCCCGAAGCCCCAGCATTTT,CAISDSGGPKPQHF
TRBV5-1,TRBD1,TRBJ1-3,.,16,TGCGCCAGCAGCCAGGGACAGGGGGAGTGGAGGAACACCATATATTTT,CASSQGQGEWRNTIYF
TRBV4-1,.,TRBJ2-2,.,18,TGCGCCAGCAGCCATCCTTTGCCACCGACCCTGAACACCGGGGAGCTGTTTTTT,CASSHPLPPTLNTGELFF
TRBV14,TRBD1,TRBJ1-1,.,16,TGTGCCAGCAGCCAAGATCGCAGGGGGCGCTGGACTGAAGCTTTCTTT,CASSQDRRGRWTEAFF
TRBV4-2,TRBD2,TRBJ2-3,once,17,TGTGCCAGCAGCCACGGGACTAGCGGGGGGGGCACAGATACGCAGTATTTT,CASSHGTSGGGTDTQYF
TRBV7-9,TRBD1,TRBJ1-2,.,15,TGTGCCAGCAGCTTATTGGACAGGGGGCAATATGGCTACACCTTC,CASSLLDRGQYGYTF
TRBV9,.,TRBJ1-5,.,14,TGTGCCAGCAGCTCAGACCCAGGCAATCAGCCCCAGCATTTT,CASSSDPGNQPQHF
TRBV11-3,TRBD1,TRBJ1-1,.,12,TGTGCCAGCAGCCGACAGGGCACTGAAGCTTTCTTT,CASSRQGTEAFF
TRBV7-9,.,TRBJ1-4,once,14,TGTGCCAGCAGCGTAACGAATCTGGGGGAAAAACTGTTTTTT,CASSVTNLGEKLFF
TRBV7-3,.,TRBJ2-2,.,14,TGTGCCAGCAGCCCAACCCGAGGGACCGGGGAGCTGTTTTTT,CASSPTRGTGELFF
TRBV5-6,TRBD1,TRBJ2-7,.,14,TGTGCCAGCAGCTCGACAGGGGGATTGTACGAGCAGTACTTC,CASSSTGGLYEQYF
TRBV27,TRBD1,TRBJ1-5,.,15,TGTGCCAGCAGTTTATCCGGGACAGGGAGGCAGCCCCAGCATTTT,CASSLSGTGRQPQHF
TRBV28,.,TRBJ2-7,once,13,TGTGCCACTGAGGGCCTATCATCCTACGAGCAGTACTTC,CATEGLSSYEQYF
TRBV18,.,TRBJ2-5,once,12,TGTGCCAGCTCACCCGCCGATGGGACCCAGTACTTC,CASSPADGTQYF
TRBV28,.,TRBJ1-5,.,15,TGTGCCAGCAGTTTAGTCTCGATTAGCAATCAGCCCCAGCATTTT,CASSLVSISNQPQHF
TRBV2,TRBD1,TRBJ1-4,.,18,TGTGCCAGCAGTGAAACGGGACAGGTATTCGGGCCACATGAAAAACTGTTTTTT,CASSETGQVFGPHEKLFF
TRBV9,.,TRBJ2-4,once,14,TGTGCCAGCAGCGTAGATGGGACTTCCCACATTCAGTACTTC,CASSVDGTSHIQYF
TRBV28,TRBD2,TRBJ2-1,.,16,TGTGCCAGCAGTTTAGCTAGCGGGAAAGGTAGTAATGAGCAGTTCTTC,CASSLASGKGSNEQFF
TRBV27,TRBD2,TRBJ2-2,.,17,TGTGCCAGCAGTTTAGGGTCTAGCGGGATTCGGACCGGGGAGCTGTTTTTT,CASSLGSSGIRTGELFF
TRBV3-1/TRBV3-2,.,TRBJ1-4,.,16,TGTGCCAGCAGCCAAGAAAGGAATCCAACTAATGAAAAACTGTTTTTT,CASSQERNPTNEKLFF
TRBV5-1,TRBD2,TRBJ2-2,.,14,TGCGCCAGCGGCCGGACGGGGGGCACCGGGGAGCTGTTTTTT,CASGRTGGTGELFF
TRBV19,TRBD1,TRBJ2-7,.,15,TGTGCCAGTAGTATGGGGACAGATCCCCCCACCGAGCAGTACTTC,CASSMGTDPPTEQYF
TRBV11-2,.,TRBJ1-2,.,16,TGTGCCAGCAGCTTAGTTCCGACAGCGGCTTTCTATGGCTACACCTTC,CASSLVPTAAFYGYTF
TRBV7-9,TRBD1,TRBJ1-5,.,14,TGTGCCAGCAGCTCCCCGGGACAGGTGGAACCCCAGCATTTT,CASSSPGQVEPQHF
TRBV10-3,.,TRBJ2-1,.,15,TGTGCCATCAGGCCCAATGCCGAGGACTACAATGAGCAGTTCTTC,CAIRPNAEDYNEQFF
TRBV19,TRBD2,TRBJ2-1,.,15,TGTGCCAGTAGTACCCTAGCGGGAGCTTCCCATGAGCAGTTCTTC,CASSTLAGASHEQFF
TRBV19,.,TRBJ2-7,.,16,TGTGCCAGTAGTATAAGGGTCGACGGAGGAGAAAACGAGCAGTACTTC,CASSIRVDGGENEQYF
TRBV5-6,.,TRBJ2-2,.,16,TGTGCCAGCAGCTTCTGGACGGGGCCGAACACCGGGGAGCTGTTTTTT,CASSFWTGPNTGELFF
TRBV4-3,TRBD2,TRBJ2-2,.,16,TGCGCCAGCAGCCTAATTAGCGGGTCGGACACCGGGGAGCTGTTTTTT,CASSLISGSDTGELFF
TRBV7-3,.,TRBJ2-1,.,15,TGTGCCAGCAGCCAATACGGGACACTGTACAATGAGCAGTTCTTC,CASSQYGTLYNEQFF
TRBV30,.,TRBJ2-1,.,13,TGTGCCTGGACGATTAGCTTCTACAATGAGCAGTTCTTC,CAWTISFYNEQFF
TRBV7-2,.,TRBJ1-2,.,17,TGTGCCAGCAGCTTCCCCATTGAGGTAGAGAGGGACTATGGCTACACCTTC,CASSFPIEVERDYGYTF
TRBV6-5,.,TRBJ1-1,.,13,TGTGCCAGCAGTTCTCCAATTTCACGGGAAGCTTTCTTT,CASSSPISREAFF
TRBV7-9,TRBD1,TRBJ1-2,.,17,TGTGCCAGCAGCTTAGAGGGGGACAGGAGAGCTAACTATGGCTACACCTTC,CASSLEGDRRANYGYTF
TRBV2,.,TRBJ2-2,.,15,TGTGCCAGCAGTGCCTACAGGGCCGACACCGGGGAGCTGTTTTTT,CASSAYRADTGELFF
TRBV2,TRBD2,TRBJ2-1,.,16,TGTGCCAGCAGTCGAGGGCTTAGCGGGAGGGGCGATGAGCAGTTCTTC,CASSRGLSGRGDEQFF
TRBV13,.,TRBJ1-6,once,16,TGTGCCAGCAGCTTAGGTTCCGGGTCTGGGAGCTCACCCCTCCACTTT,CASSLGSGSGSSPLHF
TRBV7-7,.,TRBJ2-1,.,15,TGTGCTAGCAGTCCAAGCGGTAGCTCCTACAATGAGCAGTTCTTC,CASSPSGSSYNEQFF
TRBV7-9,.,TRBJ2-2,few,14,TGTGCCAGCAGCTTCGCGGTAGGGACCGGGGAGCTGTTTTTT,CASSFAVGTGELFF
TRBV5-1,.,TRBJ2-5,once,12,TGCGCCAGCAGCGAGGACCAAGAGACCCAGTACTTC,CASSEDQETQYF
TRBV7-3,.,TRBJ2-5,.,13,TGTGCCAGCGCCTCAGGGGAGGTAGAGACCCAGTACTTC,CASASGEVETQYF
TRBV6-5,TRBD2,TRBJ2-3,once,16,TGTGCCAGCAGTTACTTCCGACTAGCGGGCACAGATACGCAGTATTTT,CASSYFRLAGTDTQYF
TRBV9,TRBD2,TRBJ2-1,.,17,TGTGCCAGCAGCGCAGGACTAGCGGGGGTCTCCTACAATGAGCAGTTCTTC,CASSAGLAGVSYNEQFF
TRBV4-1,.,TRBJ2-4,.,16,TGCGCCAGCAGCCATCCCTCGGGACATCAGAGGGACATTCAGTACTTC,CASSHPSGHQRDIQYF
TRBV3-1/TRBV3-2,TRBD1,TRBJ1-6,.,16,TGTGCCAGCAGCTCCCCGGACAGGGCTACGGGATCACCCCTCCACTTT,CASSSPDRATGSPLHF
TRBV6-5,.,TRBJ1-5,once,13,TGTGCCAGCAGTTGGGGGGGCAATCAGCCCCAGCATTTT,CASSWGGNQPQHF
TRBV5-1,.,TRBJ1-1,.,15,TGCGCCAGCAGCTCTCAGACAGTCCCGAACACTGAAGCTTTCTTT,CASSSQTVPNTEAFF
TRBV2,.,TRBJ2-1,.,17,TGTGCCAGCAGCACTACCGTAGGGCCGAGCTCCTACAATGAGCAGTTCTTC,CASSTTVGPSSYNEQFF
TRBV28,TRBD2,TRBJ2-7,.,14,TGTGCCAGCAGTTTTGGGGGGGACGCCTACGAGCAGTACTTC,CASSFGGDAYEQYF
TRBV24-1,.,TRBJ1-5,.,17,TGTGCCACCAGTGATTTGAGGGACCCCAAGGGCAATCAGCCCCAGCATTTT,CATSDLRDPKGNQPQHF
TRBV5-6,.,TRBJ1-6,.,14,TGTGCCAGCAGTTATAGCTCCTATAATTCACCCCTCCACTTT,CASSYSSYNSPLHF
TRBV10-1,.,TRBJ2-1,.,13,TGCGCCAGCAGTCCGGGTCCCTACAATGAGCAGTTCTTC,CASSPGPYNEQFF